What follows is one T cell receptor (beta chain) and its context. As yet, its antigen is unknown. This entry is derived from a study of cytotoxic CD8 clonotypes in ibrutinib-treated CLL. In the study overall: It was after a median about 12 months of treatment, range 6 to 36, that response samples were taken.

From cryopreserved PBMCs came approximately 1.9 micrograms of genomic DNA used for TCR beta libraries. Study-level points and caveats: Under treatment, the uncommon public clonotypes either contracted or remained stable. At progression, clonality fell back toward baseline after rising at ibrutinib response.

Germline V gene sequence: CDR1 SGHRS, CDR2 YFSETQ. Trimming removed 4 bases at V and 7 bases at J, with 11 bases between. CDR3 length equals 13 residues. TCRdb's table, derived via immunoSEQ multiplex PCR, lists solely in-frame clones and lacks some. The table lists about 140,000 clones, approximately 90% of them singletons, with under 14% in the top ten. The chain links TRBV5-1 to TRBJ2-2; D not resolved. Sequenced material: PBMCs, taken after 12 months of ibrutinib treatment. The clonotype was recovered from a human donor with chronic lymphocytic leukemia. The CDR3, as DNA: TGCGCCAGCAGCACCAGACCCGTCGGGGAGCTGTTTTTT. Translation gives CASSTRPVGELFF.